This T cell receptor beta chain was sequenced for a study of blood T cell repertoires in COVID-19. The overall study: COVID-19 samples, acute and convalescent, were from the United States, Italy and Spain. Sources were T cells, B-cell-depleted T cells, or PBMCs; the material itself was cDNA or gDNA.

The V and J ends lost 5 bases and 8 bases, in that order; junction bases with no gene match: 9. The germline V gene has CDR1 MNHEY and CDR2 SMNVEV (reference sequence). This CDR3 has 15 residues. In the original workflow: Amplification with reference gene primers provided the estimates of nucleated cell counts. The data were produced by immunoSEQ multiplex PCR, yet TCRdb's version contains in-frame clones alone and is incomplete. V, J and clone size reflect that table, while D and trimming were determined from the DNA. This table holds approximately 100,000 clones, about 81% found once. Specimen: peripheral blood. The sequence derives from a man in his 70s with acute or convalescent COVID-19. The chain links TRBV27 to TRBJ1-4; TRBD1 matches at 9 bases. The CDR3 sequence: CASSPGQGRREKLFF. DNA for the CDR3: TGTGCCAGCAGTCCCGGACAGGGGAGAAGGGAAAAACTGTTTTTT. Filled out from reference TRBV27 and TRBJ1-4, the complete variable domain reads EAQVTQNPRYLITVTGKKLTVTCSQNMNHEYMSWYRQDPGLGLRQIYYSMNVEVTDKGDVPEGYKVSRKEKRNFPLILESPSPNQTSLYFCASSPGQGRREKLFFGSGTQLSVL.